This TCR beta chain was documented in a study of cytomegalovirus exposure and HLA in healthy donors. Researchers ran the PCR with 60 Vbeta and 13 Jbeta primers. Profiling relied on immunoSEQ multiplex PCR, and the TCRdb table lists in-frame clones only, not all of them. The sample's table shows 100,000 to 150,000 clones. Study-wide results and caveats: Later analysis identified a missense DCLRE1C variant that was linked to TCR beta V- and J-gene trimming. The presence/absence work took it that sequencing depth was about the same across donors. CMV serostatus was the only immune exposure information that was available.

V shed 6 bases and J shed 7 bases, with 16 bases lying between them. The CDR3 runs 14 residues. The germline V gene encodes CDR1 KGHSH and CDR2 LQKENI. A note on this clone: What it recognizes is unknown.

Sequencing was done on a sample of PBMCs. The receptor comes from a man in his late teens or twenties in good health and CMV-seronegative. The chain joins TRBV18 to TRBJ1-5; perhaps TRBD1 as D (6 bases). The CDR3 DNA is TGTGCCAGCTCGTTGGGACACCCTATCCAGCCCCAGCATTTT. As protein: CASSLGHPIQPQHF.